This T cell receptor (beta chain) was sequenced during a study of OX40 agonist ivuxolimab in advanced cancers. Trimming left V 2 bases short and J 5 bases short, with 10 bases between. CDR3 length: 13 amino acids. CDR1 is SGDLS and CDR2 is YYNGEE in the germline V gene. The table came from immunoSEQ multiplex PCR; TCRdb's copy has only in-frame clones and leaves some out. The table shows tens of thousands of clones, with over 75% occurring only once. The clonotype comes from an adult with an advanced solid tumor such as melanoma, head and neck, liver or kidney cancer. Sequenced material: CD4+ or CD8+ T cells sorted from blood, taken in a trial of the OX40 agonist ivuxolimab. V gene TRBV9 combines with J gene TRBJ2-5; no clear D. CDR3 sequence reads: CASSVESRETQYF. CDR3 coding DNA: TGTGCCAGCAGCGTCGAGTCGAGGGAGACCCAGTACTTC. The whole variable domain, remainder taken from reference TRBV9 and TRBJ2-5, is DSGVTQTPKHLITATGQRVTLRCSPRSGDLSVYWYQQSLDQGLQFLIQYYNGEERAKGNILERFSAQQFPDLHSELNLSSLELGDSALYFCASSVESRETQYFGPGTRLLVL.